The 15 T cell receptor beta chains in this list originate from one sample, sequenced in a study of shared clonotypes between healthy human individuals. Clones were read by immunoSEQ multiplex PCR, and TCRdb kept only the in-frame ones, dropping some. The sample holds approximately 1.9 million clones, 90% to 95% seen once. Selected positively for CCR7 and CD45RO-negative, naive CD8 cells excluded terminally differentiated effector memory CD45RA+ cells. Sequences were obtained from naive CD8+ T cells from PBMCs. All receptors derive from a man younger than 35 in good health. Some clones in this sample may be carry-over from other donors' samples.

The rearrangement uses TRBV9 and TRBJ2-3, with 7 bases aligning to TRBD1. The CDR3 is made up of 18 amino acids. V shed 0 bases, J shed 2 bases, and the junction held 12 bases outside the gene matches. The germline V gene has CDR1 SGDLS and CDR2 YYNGEE. CDR3 sequence reads: CASSVVDLPGQFTDTQYF. CDR3 in DNA: TGTGCCAGCAGCGTAGTGGATTTGCCGGGACAGTTCACAGATACGCAGTATTTT.

The chain couples TRBV11-2 to TRBJ2-1, with D unclear. The germline V gene encodes CDR1 SGHAT and CDR2 FQNNGV. This CDR3 comprises 14 residues. V lost 5 bases and J 2 bases, leaving 10 bases between the germline ends. The CDR3 protein is CASSPRTPYNEQFF. DNA of the CDR3: TGTGCCAGCAGCCCTCGGACCCCCTACAATGAGCAGTTCTTC.

The chain recombines TRBV7-9 with TRBJ2-5, with 7 bases matching TRBD2. Germline-derived CDR1 and CDR2 are SEHNR and FQNEAQ (reference sequence). CDR3 length equals 12 residues. The junction had 2 bases not matched to a gene; V was cut back by 7 bases and J by 3 bases. The CDR3 DNA follows: TGTGCCAGCATGACTAGCAAAGAGACCCAGTACTTC. Protein sequence: CASMTSKETQYF.

The gene calls are TRBV9 and TRBJ2-3; a possible D gene is TRBD1 (5 bases). V was cut by 4 bases and J by 2 bases, with 26 bases left in between. Germline CDR1 SGDLS, CDR2 YYNGEE. The CDR3 is 19 residues long. The CDR3 reads CASSHQERNKGSVTDTQYF. For the CDR3, the DNA is TGTGCCAGCAGCCACCAGGAGCGTAATAAGGGGTCTGTCACAGATACGCAGTATTTT.

The genes are TRBV19 and TRBJ2-3, with D possibly matching TRBD1 (7 bases). This CDR3 contains 17 residues. V was shortened by 2 bases and J by 6 bases, with 21 bases between the two germline ends. Germline lookup yields CDR1 LNHDA and CDR2 SQIVND (reference sequence). CDR3 protein: CASSIISNLQGRDTQYF. The CDR3 region has the DNA TGTGCCAGTAGTATAATCTCCAACTTACAGGGGAGGGATACGCAGTATTTT.

V usage is TRBV7-8 and J usage is TRBJ2-4; TRBD2 is a possible D gene (6 bases). Trimming took 5 bases from V and 0 from J, leaving 17 bases between them. The length of the CDR3 is 17 residues. CDR1 is SGHVS and CDR2 is FQNEAQ in the germline V gene. CDR3 residues: CASSPFSGGGAKNIQYF. The DNA of the CDR3 is TGTGCCAGCAGCCCGTTCTCTGGGGGAGGAGCCAAAAACATTCAGTACTTC. Based on the CDR3 plus reference TRBV7-8 and TRBJ2-4, the full variable domain is GAGVSQSPRYKVAKRGQDVALRCDPISGHVSLFWYQQALGQGPEFLTYFQNEAQLDKSGLPSDRFFAERPEGSVSTLKIQRTQQEDSAVYLCASSPFSGGGAKNIQYFGAGTRLSVL.

The V and J genes are TRBV30 and TRBJ2-7; 7 bases fit TRBD2. V trimming: 0 bases; J trimming: 7 bases; junction bases outside the gene matches: 12. CDR1 GTSNPN and CDR2 SVGIG come from the germline V gene (reference sequence). The CDR3 length is 15 residues. The CDR3 bases are TGTGCCTGGAGTGTGAGTAGCGGGCAAAATCAGGAGCAGTACTTC. It codes for CAWSVSSGQNQEQYF.

This chain connects TRBV27 to TRBJ2-1, with TRBD2 matching 12 bases. The germline V gene encodes CDR1 MNHEY and CDR2 SMNVEV (reference sequence). V trimming: 1 base; J trimming: 9 bases; junction bases outside the gene matches: 4. The CDR3 extends over 15 amino acids. CDR3 in amino acids: CASSLYGLAGSEQFF. In DNA, the CDR3 is TGTGCCAGCAGTTTATATGGACTAGCGGGAAGTGAGCAGTTCTTC.

This CDR3 reads CASSFPVAEGLAYEQYF. The CDR3 DNA reads as TGTGCCAGCAGCTTTCCCGTCGCGGAGGGATTGGCCTACGAGCAGTACTTC. The chain recombines TRBV7-9 with TRBJ2-7, with TRBD2 as a possible D gene (6 bases). Trimming removed 3 bases from V and 2 bases from J, with 20 bases in between. This CDR3 has 17 residues. The germline gives CDR1 SEHNR, CDR2 FQNEAQ (reference sequence).

The chain recombines TRBV7-9 with TRBJ2-4, with D maybe TRBD2 (6 bases). This CDR3 region has 15 residues. V lost 0 bases and J 9 bases, leaving 15 bases between the germline ends. Germline V gives CDR1 SEHNR, CDR2 FQNEAQ (reference sequence). The chain's CDR3 is CASSLAGARDAIQYF. The CDR3 coding sequence is TGTGCCAGCAGCTTAGCGGGAGCGCGGGATGCCATTCAGTACTTC.

The gene calls are TRBV5-6 and TRBJ2-7, with no clear D. V was clipped by 0 bases and J by 2 bases, with 12 bases between them. The germline CDR1 and CDR2 sequences are SGHDT and YYEEEE. The CDR3 has 15 amino acids. CDR3 in DNA: TGTGCCAGCAGCTTGGCCAAGGCATCTACCTACGAGCAGTACTTC. It is translated as CASSLAKASTYEQYF.

The chain links TRBV9 to TRBJ1-4; D not resolved. This CDR3 is 15 amino acids long. Germline values: CDR1 SGDLS, CDR2 YYNGEE. Trimming took off 4 bases at V and 4 bases at J, with 14 bases between the two ends. CDR3 nucleotide sequence: TGTGCCAGCAGCCCCGGGAAGGAGTATAATGAAAAACTGTTTTTT. Translation gives CASSPGKEYNEKLFF.

V usage is TRBV28 and J usage is TRBJ2-7; 9 positions match TRBD1. Germline V gene lookup returns CDR1 MDHEN and CDR2 SYDVKM. The V segment lost 6 bases and the J segment 11 bases; nucleotides outside the gene matches: 11. This CDR3 contains 13 residues. CDR3 sequence (DNA): TGTGCCAGCAGGCCCACTGACAGGGGGAATGAGTACTTC. It translates to CASRPTDRGNEYF.

The rearrangement uses TRBV15 and TRBJ2-3, with 8 bases that match TRBD2. J was trimmed by 4 bases and V by 1 base; bases with no gene match: 4. Per germline, CDR1 LNHNV and CDR2 YYDKDF (reference sequence). The CDR3 runs 15 residues. The CDR3 region is CATSRVRGVADTQYF. CDR3 DNA: TGTGCCACCAGCAGAGTGCGGGGGGTGGCAGATACGCAGTATTTT.

The chain is built from TRBV25-1 and TRBJ2-1; 15 nucleotides align to TRBD2. Germline CDR1 MGHDK, CDR2 SYGVNS. The CDR3 sequence is 17 residues long. Unmatched junction bases numbered 6, after V lost 2 bases and J lost 7 bases. CDR3 DNA: TGTGCCAGCAGTGAAAGGACTAGCGGGAGGGCGATGAATGAGCAGTTCTTC. Protein sequence: CASSERTSGRAMNEQFF. Full variable domain (outside the CDR3, taken from reference TRBV25-1 and TRBJ2-1): EADIYQTPRYLVIGTGKKITLECSQTMGHDKMYWYQQDPGMELHLIHYSYGVNSTEKGDLSSESTVSRIRTEHFPLTLESARPSHTSQYLCASSERTSGRAMNEQFFGPGTRLTVL.